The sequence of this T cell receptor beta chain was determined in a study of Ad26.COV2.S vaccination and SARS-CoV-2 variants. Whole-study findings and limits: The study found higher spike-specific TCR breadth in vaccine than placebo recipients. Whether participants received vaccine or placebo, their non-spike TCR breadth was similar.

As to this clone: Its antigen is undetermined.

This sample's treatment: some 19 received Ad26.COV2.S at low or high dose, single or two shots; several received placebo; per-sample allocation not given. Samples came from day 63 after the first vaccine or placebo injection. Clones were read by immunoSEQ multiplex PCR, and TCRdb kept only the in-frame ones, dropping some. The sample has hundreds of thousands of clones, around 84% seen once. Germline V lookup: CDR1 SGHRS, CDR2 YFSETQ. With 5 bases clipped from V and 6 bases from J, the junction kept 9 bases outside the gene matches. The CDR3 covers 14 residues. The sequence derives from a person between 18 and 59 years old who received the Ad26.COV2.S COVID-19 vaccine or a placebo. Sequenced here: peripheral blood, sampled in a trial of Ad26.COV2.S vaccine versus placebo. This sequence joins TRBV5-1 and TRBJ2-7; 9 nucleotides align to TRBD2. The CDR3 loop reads CASRSLAGSTEQYF. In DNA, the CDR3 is TGCGCCAGCAGGAGCCTAGCGGGATCAACCGAGCAGTACTTC.